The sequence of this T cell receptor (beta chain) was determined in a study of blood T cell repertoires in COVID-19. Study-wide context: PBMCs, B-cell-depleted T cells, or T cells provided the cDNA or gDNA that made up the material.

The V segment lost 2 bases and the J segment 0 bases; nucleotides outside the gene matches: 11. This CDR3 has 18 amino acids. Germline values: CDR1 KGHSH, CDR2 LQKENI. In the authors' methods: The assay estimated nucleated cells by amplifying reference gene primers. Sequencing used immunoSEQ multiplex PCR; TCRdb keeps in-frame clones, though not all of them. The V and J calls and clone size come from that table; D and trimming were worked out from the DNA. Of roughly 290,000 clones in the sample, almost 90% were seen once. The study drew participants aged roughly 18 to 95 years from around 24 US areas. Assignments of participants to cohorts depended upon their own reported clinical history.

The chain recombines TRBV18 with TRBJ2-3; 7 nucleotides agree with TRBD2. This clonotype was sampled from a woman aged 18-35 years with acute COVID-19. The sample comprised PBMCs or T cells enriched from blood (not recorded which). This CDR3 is CASSPGPPASGSTDTQYF. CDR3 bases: TGTGCCAGCTCACCAGGCCCTCCGGCTAGCGGAAGCACAGATACGCAGTATTTT.